One and the same sample provided the 29 T cell receptor beta chains below, sequenced in a study of somatic mutations in cytotoxic T cells in rheumatoid arthritis. Measured with immunoSEQ multiplex PCR; TCRdb has only the in-frame clones, and not every one. The sample gives around 7,400 clones, more than 80% of which show up once; over 20% is in the top ten. The sample was CD8+ T cells sorted from blood. These receptors all come from a woman in her seventies with rheumatoid arthritis.

This clone was found once. The chain joins TRBV5-6 to TRBJ2-7, with 11 bases lining up with TRBD1. CDR3 length equals 15 residues. CDR1 and CDR2 from the germline V gene are SGHDT and YYEEEE. With 3 bases clipped from V and 9 bases from J, the junction kept 11 bases outside the gene matches. The CDR3 protein is CASSSPGTGGGRQYF. The DNA of the CDR3 is TGTGCCAGCAGCTCCCCCGGGACAGGGGGTGGTAGGCAGTACTTC.

V usage is TRBV6-1 and J usage is TRBJ2-7; 11 bases are a match to TRBD1. The length of the CDR3 is 15 residues. Germline V gene sequence: CDR1 MNHNS, CDR2 SASEGT. The ends lost 4 bases at V and 3 bases at J; junction bases unmatched: 5. CDR3 residues: CASSAGTGGIYEQYF. The CDR3 nucleotides are TGTGCCAGCAGTGCCGGGACAGGGGGAATCTACGAGCAGTACTTC.

The chain uses TRBV5-6 and TRBJ2-7; a weak D match, TRBD2 (5 bases). This CDR3 has 13 amino acids. Germline V gene data show CDR1 as SGHDT and CDR2 as YYEEEE. With 2 bases removed from V and 2 bases from J, the gap between germline ends came to 8 bases. Here the CDR3 DNA reads TGTGCCAGCAGCTTTCGGGGTCCCTACGAGCAGTACTTC. Amino acid sequence: CASSFRGPYEQYF.

J is TRBJ2-1 and V is TRBV9; D not resolved. Germline V gene lookup returns CDR1 SGDLS and CDR2 YYNGEE. This CDR3 has 11 residues. V was trimmed by 5 bases and J by 7 bases, leaving 7 bases between them. CDR3 sequence: CASRRGNEQFF. The CDR3 DNA reads TGTGCCAGCAGAAGAGGTAATGAGCAGTTCTTC.

This chain uses TRBV4-1 with TRBJ1-2; D gene uncertain. The CDR3 runs 14 residues. Deletions cut 0 bases from V and 8 bases from J, with 13 bases between. Germline V gene lookup returns CDR1 MGHRA and CDR2 YSYEKL. CDR3 in DNA: TGCGCCAGCAGCCAAGACGGGTCCCCTCTAGGCTACACCTTC. Residues: CASSQDGSPLGYTF.

The chain employs TRBV6-6 and TRBJ2-2; no clear D gene. The CDR3 covers 14 residues. Per germline, CDR1 MNHNY and CDR2 SVGAGI (reference sequence). Trimming left V 3 bases short and J 6 bases short, with 11 bases between. CDR3 in amino acids: CASSYFSQAGELFF. DNA for the CDR3: TGTGCCAGCAGTTATTTCTCCCAGGCCGGGGAGCTGTTTTTT.

The chain uses TRBV27 and TRBJ2-7; D not resolved. CDR1 is MNHEY and CDR2 is SMNVEV in the germline V gene (reference sequence). Trimming took off 10 bases at V and 0 bases at J, with 13 bases between the two ends. This CDR3 is 13 amino acids long. The CDR3 DNA follows: TGTGCCACCGCCCCTGGAGCCTCCTACGAGCAGTACTTC. Its protein product is CATAPGASYEQYF.

The rearrangement uses TRBV10-3 and TRBJ2-3, with 9 bases lining up with TRBD2. The CDR3 sequence is 16 residues long. Unmatched junction bases numbered 9, after V lost 0 bases and J lost 8 bases. Germline assignment: CDR1 ENHRY and CDR2 SYGVKD. The chain's CDR3 is CAISESEASGKGTQYF. The CDR3 DNA reads as TGTGCCATCAGTGAGTCGGAGGCTAGCGGGAAGGGTACGCAGTATTTT.

V usage is TRBV11-2 and J usage is TRBJ2-5; possibly TRBD1 for D (6 bases). The germline V gene has CDR1 SGHAT and CDR2 FQNNGV. V was trimmed by 0 bases and J by 4 bases, leaving 12 bases between them. The CDR3 contains 15 residues. As DNA, the CDR3 is TGTGCCAGCAGCTTAGACCGGACAGATGGAGAGACCCAGTACTTC. Translated: CASSLDRTDGETQYF.

In its sample, this clone was seen a few times. The chain has TRBV4-1 and TRBJ2-3; maybe TRBD1 (5 bases). Deletions cut 2 bases from V and 0 bases from J, with 9 bases between. The CDR3 has 15 amino acids. Germline V gives CDR1 MGHRA, CDR2 YSYEKL. CDR3: CASSQTGTSTDTQYF. CDR3 DNA sequence: TGCGCCAGCAGCCAAACAGGAACTAGCACAGATACGCAGTATTTT.

This rearrangement joins TRBV5-6 to TRBJ2-7; weak D call: TRBD1 (5 bases). The V gene's germline CDR1 is SGHDT and CDR2 YYEEEE. The CDR3 loop spans 14 amino acids. V lost 0 bases, J lost 3 bases, and 10 bases lay in between. In DNA form, the CDR3 reads TGTGCCAGCAGCTTGGGGTCAGGGTTCTACGAGCAGTACTTC. It yields the protein CASSLGSGFYEQYF.

This clone was seen just once. This sample also contains other DNA sequences that code for the same CDR3. V and J are TRBV4-3 and TRBJ1-1; perhaps TRBD1 as D (5 bases). The CDR3 length is 14 residues. Germline-derived CDR1 and CDR2 are LGHNA and YSLEER. V dropped 0 bases and J dropped 2 bases, with 7 bases sitting between them. CDR3 protein: CASSQDGGNTEAFF. CDR3 sequence (DNA): TGCGCCAGCAGCCAAGACGGGGGAAACACTGAAGCTTTCTTT.

This clone is a singleton in its sample. Other DNA sequences in this sample translate to the same CDR3. The V and J genes are TRBV6-1 and TRBJ1-6; 10 bases are shared with TRBD1. CDR1 and CDR2 (germline): MNHNS, SASEGT. V was pared by 4 bases and J by 3 bases, with 6 bases of the junction left unmatched. The CDR3 has 17 residues. For the CDR3, the DNA is TGTGCCAGCAGTGTACCCGGGACAGGGGACTATAATTCACCCCTCCACTTT. It codes for CASSVPGTGDYNSPLHF.

The chain carries TRBV9 and TRBJ1-2; the D is unclear. CDR3 length: 13 residues. Germline CDR1 and CDR2: SGDLS and YYNGEE. The V gene lost 3 bases and the J gene lost 0 bases, with 6 bases spanning the gap. The CDR3 DNA follows: TGTGCCAGCAGCGCCCAGGCTAACTATGGCTACACCTTC. Protein sequence: CASSAQANYGYTF.

The chain is built from TRBV9 and TRBJ1-1; 9 nucleotides match TRBD1. The CDR3 runs to 14 residues. Germline V gene sequence: CDR1 SGDLS, CDR2 YYNGEE. The junction had 6 bases not matched to a gene; V was cut back by 3 bases and J by 6 bases. In nucleotides, the CDR3 is TGTGCCAGCAGCGCCTCCGGGACAGGGCCTGAAGCTTTCTTT. Encoded protein: CASSASGTGPEAFF. Using reference TRBV9 and TRBJ1-1 for the parts outside the CDR3, the full variable domain is DSGVTQTPKHLITATGQRVTLRCSPRSGDLSVYWYQQSLDQGLQFLIQYYNGEERAKGNILERFSAQQFPDLHSELNLSSLELGDSALYFCASSASGTGPEAFFGQGTRLTVV.

This clone has just a few counts. The identical CDR3 is also encoded by other nucleotide sequences in the sample. The J gene is TRBJ2-7, the V gene TRBV27, with 7 bases aligning to TRBD1. This CDR3 is 13 amino acids long. Germline CDR1 is MNHEY and CDR2 is SMNVEV (reference sequence). J was trimmed by 1 base and V by 6 bases; bases with no gene match: 3. Written as DNA, the CDR3 is TGTGCCAGCAGCCCGGGACAGTCCTACGAGCAGTACTTC. Translated, it gives CASSPGQSYEQYF.

V usage is TRBV6-5 and J usage is TRBJ2-5; tentatively, D is TRBD1 (6 bases). The V gene's germline CDR1 is MNHEY and CDR2 SVGAGI. The CDR3 extends over 15 amino acids. The V end was cut by 2 bases, the J end by 4 bases, with 14 bases between. CDR3 nucleotides: TGTGCCAGCAGTTACGAGGCAGGGGCAGGAGAGACCCAGTACTTC. Translated: CASSYEAGAGETQYF.

V gene TRBV25-1 combines with J gene TRBJ1-2, with 8 bases matching TRBD1. CDR1 is MGHDK and CDR2 is SYGVNS in the germline V gene. There are 12 residues in the CDR3. V dropped 5 bases and J dropped 6; count of bases not matched to a gene: 2. The CDR3 DNA follows: TGTGCCAGCAGTCGGACAGGGAATGGCTACACCTTC. This sequence encodes CASSRTGNGYTF.

The V and J genes are TRBV7-9 and TRBJ1-5; 8 positions match TRBD1. This CDR3 is built from 15 residues. Germline V gene lookup returns CDR1 SEHNR and CDR2 FQNEAQ (reference sequence). V was pared by 5 bases and J by 1 base, with 4 bases of the junction left unmatched. CDR3 amino acids: CASSPGQGSNQPQHF. The DNA for the CDR3 is TGTGCCAGCAGCCCCGGACAGGGAAGCAATCAGCCCCAGCATTTT.

This chain connects TRBV7-9 to TRBJ1-1; a weak D match, TRBD1 (5 bases). CDR3 size: 12 residues. The V gene's germline CDR1 is SEHNR and CDR2 FQNEAQ (reference sequence). V lost 1 base, J lost 7 bases, and 7 bases lay in between. For the CDR3, the DNA is TGTGCCAGCAGCTTAGGACAGAGTGAAGCTTTCTTT. It is translated as CASSLGQSEAFF. Complete variable domain (other parts from reference TRBV7-9 and TRBJ1-1): DTGVSQNPRHKITKRGQNVTFRCDPISEHNRLYWYRQTLGQGPEFLTYFQNEAQLEKSRLLSDRFSAERPKGSFSTLEIQRTEQGDSAMYLCASSLGQSEAFFGQGTRLTVV.

The chain has TRBV7-9 and TRBJ2-2; 11 nucleotides agree with TRBD2. Per the germline V gene, CDR1 is SEHNR and CDR2 is FQNEAQ (reference sequence). J was trimmed by 1 base and V by 5 bases; bases with no gene match: 3. This CDR3 spans 16 amino acids. CDR3 loop: CASSTGLAGNTGELFF. CDR3 coding DNA: TGTGCCAGCAGCACCGGACTAGCGGGGAACACCGGGGAGCTGTTTTTT.

This clone showed up just once. V and J are TRBV4-3 and TRBJ2-7; D unresolved. Trimming left V 1 base short and J 3 bases short, with 7 bases between. Looked up from germline, CDR1 is LGHNA and CDR2 is YSLEER. This CDR3 has 13 residues. CDR3 sequence reads: CASSQGAHYEQYF. The CDR3 DNA reads TGCGCCAGCAGCCAAGGGGCTCACTACGAGCAGTACTTC.

The chain uses TRBV5-6 and TRBJ2-7; 7 nucleotides match TRBD1. This CDR3 region has 14 residues. Unmatched junction bases numbered 2, after V lost 0 bases and J lost 2 bases. Looked up from germline, CDR1 is SGHDT and CDR2 is YYEEEE. CDR3 DNA: TGTGCCAGCAGCTTGGGTCAGGGGGCCTACGAGCAGTACTTC. Its protein is CASSLGQGAYEQYF.

The genes are TRBV15 and TRBJ2-2, with 8 bases fitting TRBD2. The V segment lost 1 base and the J segment 3 bases; nucleotides outside the gene matches: 7. CDR1 LNHNV and CDR2 YYDKDF come from the germline V gene (reference sequence). This CDR3 region has 17 residues. CDR3 sequence reads: CATSRVKGGGHTGELFF. CDR3 DNA sequence: TGTGCCACCAGCAGAGTTAAGGGCGGGGGGCACACCGGGGAGCTGTTTTTT.

About this clone: This sample includes further DNA sequences coding for the same CDR3. The chain couples TRBV27 to TRBJ2-7; D may be TRBD1 (6 bases). The CDR3 sequence is 13 residues long. Trimming removed 5 bases at V and 1 base at J, with 9 bases between. Germline lookup yields CDR1 MNHEY and CDR2 SMNVEV (reference sequence). For the CDR3, the DNA is TGTGCCAGCAGTCCGGGACAATCCTACGAGCAGTACTTC. This encodes CASSPGQSYEQYF.

With regard to this clone: A read error may account for a junction end that differs from germline. The genes are TRBV7-7 and TRBJ2-2, with 12 bases aligning to TRBD2. Germline CDR1 is SSHAT and CDR2 is FNYEAQ (reference sequence). The CDR3 sequence is 14 residues long. The CDR3 sequence: CASSPSGGAVELFF. The DNA of the CDR3 is TGTGCTAGCAGCCCTAGCGGGGGGGCCGTGGAGCTGTTTTTT. Full variable domain (rest looked up from reference TRBV7-7 and TRBJ2-2): GAGVSQSPRYKVTKRGQDVTLRCDPISSHATLYWYQQALGQGPEFLTYFNYEAQPDKSGLPSDRFSAERPEGSISTLTIQRTEQRDSAMYRCASSPSGGAVELFFGEGSRLTVL.

The chain couples TRBV5-6 to TRBJ2-3; the D gene is possibly TRBD1 (6 bases). The CDR3 runs to 14 residues. Germline V gene lookup returns CDR1 SGHDT and CDR2 YYEEEE. Trimming pared 0 bases from V and 5 bases from J, leaving 10 bases between. CDR3 in amino acids: CASSLAGVVDTQYF. The CDR3 region has the DNA TGTGCCAGCAGCTTGGCAGGGGTGGTAGATACGCAGTATTTT.

This clone is a singleton in its sample. V usage is TRBV29-1 and J usage is TRBJ1-2, with 9 bases that match TRBD1. Germline CDR1 and CDR2: SQVTM and ANQGSEA. There are 13 residues in the CDR3. J was trimmed by 8 bases and V by 4 bases; bases with no gene match: 8. CDR3 sequence (DNA): TGCAGCGTTGGCCCCGACAGGGGGGGCGGCTACACCTTC. This translates into CSVGPDRGGGYTF.

The CDR3 is CASSLGGGRLTDTQYF. Here the CDR3 DNA reads TGTGCCAGCAGTCTAGGGGGAGGGAGGTTGACAGATACGCAGTATTTT. J is TRBJ2-3 and V is TRBV7-8; a weak D match, TRBD2 (7 bases). The CDR3 is 16 amino acids. Trimming removed 6 bases at V and 3 bases at J, with 19 bases between. Germline lookup yields CDR1 SGHVS and CDR2 FQNEAQ.